A single sample gave rise to the 26 T cell receptor beta chains below, sequenced in a study of OX40 agonist ivuxolimab in advanced cancers. Library method: the immunoSEQ multiplex PCR assay. TCRdb holds this immuneACCESS table with in-frame rearrangements only. Some clones are missing; in checked studies, unresolved V genes explain under half, and the rest has no known cause. The sample table shows about 51,000 clones, and 80% to 85% are seen once. The ten top clones hold around 2.9% of the sample. Sequencing was performed on CD4+ or CD8+ T cells sorted from blood, taken in a trial of the OX40 agonist ivuxolimab. Receptors were obtained from an adult with an advanced solid tumor such as melanoma, head and neck, liver or kidney cancer.

Regarding this clone: Other DNA sequences from this sample encode an identical CDR3 as well. The V and J genes are TRBV10-1 and TRBJ1-2; no firm D call. The ends were cut back, 2 bases at V and 4 bases at J, with 8 bases in the middle. This CDR3 region has 13 residues. Looked up from germline, CDR1 is WNHNN and CDR2 is SYGVQD (reference sequence). CDR3 amino acids: CASSEAGSYGYTF. The CDR3 nucleotides read TGCGCCAGCAGTGAGGCAGGATCCTATGGCTACACCTTC.

The chain uses TRBV12-5 and TRBJ2-5; weak D call: TRBD2 (7 bases). The CDR3 runs to 15 residues. Germline CDR1 is LGHNT and CDR2 is FRNRAP. Trimming took 1 base from V and 2 from J, leaving 11 bases between them. The CDR3 DNA reads TGTGCTAGTGGTTTGGGTCGGGGGGCACAAGAGACCCAGTACTTC. Translation: CASGLGRGAQETQYF.

V gene TRBV27 combines with J gene TRBJ1-4; the D is unclear. Germline loops: CDR1 MNHEY, CDR2 SMNVEV (reference sequence). CDR3 length: 15 residues. Trimming removed 1 base from V and 2 bases from J, with 8 bases in between. Written as DNA, the CDR3 is TGTGCCAGCAGTTTATATTCCGGTACTAATGAAAAACTGTTTTTT. Amino acids: CASSLYSGTNEKLFF.

This chain links TRBV18 with TRBJ1-1, with TRBD1 as a possible D gene (6 bases). This CDR3 has 16 amino acids. CDR1 KGHSH and CDR2 LQKENI come from the germline V gene. The V end lost 3 bases, the J end lost 6 bases, and 20 bases lay between the germline ends. This CDR3 reads CASSPQWGGENSEAFF. The CDR3 coding sequence is TGTGCCAGCTCACCGCAATGGGGGGGCGAAAACTCTGAAGCTTTCTTT. Combining the CDR3 with reference TRBV18 and TRBJ1-1 gives the whole variable domain NAGVMQNPRHLVRRRGQEARLRCSPMKGHSHVYWYRQLPEEGLKFMVYLQKENIIDESGMPKERFSAEFPKEGPSILRIQQVVRGDSAAYFCASSPQWGGENSEAFFGQGTRLTVV.

The V gene is TRBV15, the J gene TRBJ2-2, with TRBD1 matching over 7 bases. V shed 4 bases, J shed 1 base, and the junction held 6 bases outside the gene matches. Germline V gives CDR1 LNHNV, CDR2 YYDKDF (reference sequence). The CDR3 covers 16 residues. CDR3 in DNA: TGTGCCACCAGCATGCCCGGGACAGTGAACACCGGGGAGCTGTTTTTT. Encoded protein: CATSMPGTVNTGELFF.

The V call is TRBV27, the J call TRBJ1-4; D is ambiguous. Deletions cut 2 bases from V and 10 bases from J, with 11 bases between. CDR1 and CDR2 (germline): MNHEY, SMNVEV (reference sequence). The length of the CDR3 is 13 residues. The CDR3 protein is CASSLERFGKLFF. The DNA for the CDR3 is TGTGCCAGCAGTTTAGAGAGGTTCGGAAAACTGTTTTTT.

The chain employs TRBV11-3 and TRBJ2-7; D may be TRBD2 (6 bases). The CDR3 has 13 amino acids. Germline CDR1 is SGHNT and CDR2 is YENEEA. The V end was cut by 5 bases, the J end by 13 bases, with 21 bases between. The CDR3 DNA is TGTGCCAGCAGCCCCCGGCCCGGGACTTTTTATTACTTC. This sequence encodes CASSPRPGTFYYF.

The chain carries TRBV6-4 and TRBJ2-2; D is unclear. The CDR3 extends over 13 amino acids. Germline loops: CDR1 MRHNA, CDR2 SNTAGT. Trimming took 8 bases from V and 6 from J, leaving 13 bases between them. The CDR3 DNA sequence: TGTGCCAGCGGTCAATCTGGGGCCGGGGAGCTGTTTTTT. As protein: CASGQSGAGELFF.

The V and J genes are TRBV14 and TRBJ1-1, with D possibly being TRBD1 (5 bases). Trimming stripped 0 bases from V and 10 bases from J, with 12 bases between. CDR1 and CDR2 (germline): SGHDN, FVKESK. The CDR3 spans 13 residues. The CDR3 spells CASSQDIYGGAFF. The CDR3 nucleotides read TGTGCCAGCAGCCAAGACATCTACGGGGGAGCTTTCTTT. Using reference TRBV14 and TRBJ1-1 for the parts outside the CDR3, the full variable domain is EAGVTQFPSHSVIEKGQTVTLRCDPISGHDNLYWYRRVMGKEIKFLLHFVKESKQDESGMPNNRFLAERTGGTYSTLKVQPAELEDSGVYFCASSQDIYGGAFFGQGTRLTVV.

This clone was detected once. The J gene is TRBJ2-1, the V gene TRBV6-6; D gene ambiguous. The CDR3 runs 13 residues. V shed 2 bases and J shed 6 bases, with 8 bases lying between them. Per germline, CDR1 MNHNY and CDR2 SVGAGI (reference sequence). This CDR3 is CASSYPRRNEQFF. DNA for the CDR3: TGTGCCAGCAGTTACCCCCGGCGCAATGAGCAGTTCTTC.

The J gene is TRBJ1-6, the V gene TRBV5-6, with 7 bases matching TRBD1. Trimming took 4 bases from V and 14 from J; bases not matched to a gene: 9. CDR1 is SGHDT and CDR2 is YYEEEE in the germline V gene. CDR3 length: 13 amino acids. CDR3 loop: CASSGYRGLALHF. CDR3 nucleotide sequence: TGTGCCAGCAGCGGGTACAGGGGTCTAGCCCTCCACTTT.

This chain links TRBV6-5 with TRBJ2-7; 8 positions agree with TRBD1. The length of the CDR3 is 15 residues. The germline CDR1 and CDR2 sequences are MNHEY and SVGAGI. V trimming: 6 bases; J trimming: 6 bases; junction bases outside the gene matches: 13. CDR3 sequence reads: CASSRPGTGGGEQYF. The CDR3 DNA is TGTGCCAGCAGCCGCCCCGGGACAGGTGGAGGCGAGCAGTACTTC.

The chain joins TRBV11-3 to TRBJ1-3; D is undetermined. The length of the CDR3 is 14 residues. CDR1 and CDR2 (germline): SGHNT, YENEEA. Trimming left V 4 bases short and J 2 bases short, with 9 bases between. The CDR3 loop is CASSSQSTGNTIYF. CDR3 nucleotides: TGTGCCAGCAGCTCCCAGAGCACTGGAAACACCATATATTTT.

This clone has just one count. This chain uses TRBV19 with TRBJ1-1; D is unresolved. The germline gives CDR1 LNHDA, CDR2 SQIVND (reference sequence). The CDR3 has 12 amino acids. Trimming cost V 3 bases and J 6 bases, with 8 bases left between them. This CDR3 reads CASSMDFAEAFF. CDR3 sequence (DNA): TGTGCCAGTAGTATGGATTTCGCTGAAGCTTTCTTT.

J is TRBJ2-7 and V is TRBV10-3; 10 positions match TRBD1. J was trimmed by 0 bases and V by 4 bases; bases with no gene match: 3. The CDR3 runs to 15 residues. Germline-derived CDR1 and CDR2 are ENHRY and SYGVKD. Here the CDR3 reads CAISGRTGGSYEQYF. The DNA of the CDR3 is TGTGCCATCAGTGGGCGGACAGGGGGCTCCTACGAGCAGTACTTC.

The V call is TRBV5-1, the J call TRBJ2-7; maybe TRBD2 (5 bases). The V end lost 2 bases, the J end lost 3 bases, and 9 bases lay between the germline ends. The CDR3 loop spans 13 amino acids. Per germline, CDR1 SGHRS and CDR2 YFSETQ. DNA of the CDR3: TGCGCCAGCAGCTTCCCCGGGGTCTACGAGCAGTACTTC. It translates to CASSFPGVYEQYF.

The chain couples TRBV6-6 to TRBJ1-1; D remains ambiguous. Germline V lookup: CDR1 MNHNY, CDR2 SVGAGI (reference sequence). The CDR3 extends over 14 amino acids. V lost 7 bases to trimming and J lost 0 bases, with 12 bases between them. CDR3 coding DNA: TGTGCCAGCACCCAACCGGGGATGAACACTGAAGCTTTCTTT. It translates to CASTQPGMNTEAFF.

The chain joins TRBV19 to TRBJ2-1; 10 nucleotides line up with TRBD2. The length of the CDR3 is 16 residues. Per germline, CDR1 LNHDA and CDR2 SQIVND (reference sequence). Losses at the gene ends were 6 bases for V and 5 bases for J; bases not matched to a gene: 10. The CDR3 sequence: CASRRVAGGRDNEQFF. The CDR3 bases are TGTGCCAGTAGAAGGGTAGCGGGGGGACGGGACAATGAGCAGTTCTTC.

This clone has just one count. The J gene is TRBJ2-1, the V gene TRBV7-9; D may be TRBD1 (5 bases). Trimming left V 5 bases short and J 6 bases short, with 17 bases between. The CDR3 has 15 residues. The germline V gene encodes CDR1 SEHNR and CDR2 FQNEAQ (reference sequence). DNA for the CDR3: TGTGCCAGCAGCCCCAAAGGACATCGGACCAATGAGCAGTTCTTC. Its translation is CASSPKGHRTNEQFF.

The V and J genes are TRBV5-6 and TRBJ2-7; D perhaps matches TRBD1 (6 bases). The CDR3 is 16 residues long. CDR1 SGHDT and CDR2 YYEEEE come from the germline V gene. Trimming left V 0 bases short and J 6 bases short, with 19 bases between. The CDR3 here is CASSLGSGARTGEQYF. DNA of the CDR3: TGTGCCAGCAGCTTGGGGTCAGGGGCCCGGACGGGCGAGCAGTACTTC.

This clone came up once. The chain recombines TRBV19 with TRBJ1-2; 7 bases are a match to TRBD1. The CDR3 extends over 16 amino acids. The germline gives CDR1 LNHDA, CDR2 SQIVND (reference sequence). With 5 bases clipped from V and 1 base from J, the junction kept 10 bases outside the gene matches. As DNA, the CDR3 is TGTGCCAGTAGTCTTCTGCCGGGACAGATTAACTATGGCTACACCTTC. This translates into CASSLLPGQINYGYTF.

The V call is TRBV27, the J call TRBJ2-1; tentative D call: TRBD2 (5 bases). Deletions cut 6 bases from V and 12 bases from J, with 12 bases between. The germline V gene has CDR1 MNHEY and CDR2 SMNVEV (reference sequence). The CDR3 extends over 11 amino acids. Here the CDR3 DNA reads TGTGCCAGCAGGGACTTTACTGGGCAGTTCTTC. Its protein product is CASRDFTGQFF.

V gene TRBV19 combines with J gene TRBJ1-6; a possible D gene is TRBD1 (6 bases). The CDR3 is 14 amino acids. V was shortened by 4 bases and J by 5 bases, with 9 bases between the two germline ends. Germline V gene lookup returns CDR1 LNHDA and CDR2 SQIVND (reference sequence). CDR3 sequence reads: CASSTQGNNSPLHF. CDR3 nucleotides: TGTGCCAGTAGTACACAGGGTAATAATTCACCCCTCCACTTT. The full variable domain, completed using reference TRBV19 and TRBJ1-6, is DGGITQSPKYLFRKEGQNVTLSCEQNLNHDAMYWYRQDPGQGLRLIYYSQIVNDFQKGDIAEGYSVSREKKESFPLTVTSAQKNPTAFYLCASSTQGNNSPLHFGNGTRLTVT.

The V call is TRBV19, the J call TRBJ2-3, with unresolved D. There are 12 residues in the CDR3. V was clipped by 5 bases and J by 6 bases, with 9 bases between them. In germline, CDR1 is LNHDA, CDR2 SQIVND (reference sequence). The CDR3 here is CASSSRADTQYF. In DNA form, the CDR3 reads TGTGCCAGTAGTTCCCGGGCGGATACGCAGTATTTT.

The rearrangement joins TRBV7-2 to TRBJ1-1; no reliable D call. CDR3 length equals 14 residues. Between the trimmed V and J ends, which lost 3 bases and 1 base, there was a span of 9 bases. The germline V gene encodes CDR1 SGHTA and CDR2 FQGNSA. The CDR3 reads CASSLFSENTEAFF. The CDR3 nucleotides read TGTGCCAGCAGCTTGTTTTCCGAGAACACTGAAGCTTTCTTT.

V is TRBV7-2 and J is TRBJ2-2; 9 bases fit TRBD2. J lost 6 bases, V lost 0 bases, and 2 bases had no gene match. Germline CDR1 reads SGHTA; CDR2 reads FQGNSA. The CDR3 is 15 residues long. The CDR3 DNA sequence: TGTGCCAGCAGCTTAGCGCCTAGCGGGGCCGGGGAGCTGTTTTTT. Protein sequence: CASSLAPSGAGELFF.